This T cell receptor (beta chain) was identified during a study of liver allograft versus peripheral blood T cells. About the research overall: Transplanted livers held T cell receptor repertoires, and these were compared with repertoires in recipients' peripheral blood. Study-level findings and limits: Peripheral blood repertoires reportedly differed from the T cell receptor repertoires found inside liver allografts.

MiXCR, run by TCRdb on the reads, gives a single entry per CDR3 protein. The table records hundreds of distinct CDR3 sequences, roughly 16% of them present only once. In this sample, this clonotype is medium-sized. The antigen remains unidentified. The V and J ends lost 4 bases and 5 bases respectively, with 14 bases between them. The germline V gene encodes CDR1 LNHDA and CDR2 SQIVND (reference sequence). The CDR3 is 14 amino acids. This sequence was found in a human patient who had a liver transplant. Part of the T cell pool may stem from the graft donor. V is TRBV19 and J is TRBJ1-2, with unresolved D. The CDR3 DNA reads TGTGCCAGTAGTAGAGAGGCGGCCGGATATGGCTACACCTTC. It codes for CASSREAAGYGYTF. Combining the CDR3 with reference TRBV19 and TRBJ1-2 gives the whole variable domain DGGITQSPKYLFRKEGQNVTLSCEQNLNHDAMYWYRQDPGQGLRLIYYSQIVNDFQKGDIAEGYSVSREKKESFPLTVTSAQKNPTAFYLCASSREAAGYGYTFGSGTRLTVV.